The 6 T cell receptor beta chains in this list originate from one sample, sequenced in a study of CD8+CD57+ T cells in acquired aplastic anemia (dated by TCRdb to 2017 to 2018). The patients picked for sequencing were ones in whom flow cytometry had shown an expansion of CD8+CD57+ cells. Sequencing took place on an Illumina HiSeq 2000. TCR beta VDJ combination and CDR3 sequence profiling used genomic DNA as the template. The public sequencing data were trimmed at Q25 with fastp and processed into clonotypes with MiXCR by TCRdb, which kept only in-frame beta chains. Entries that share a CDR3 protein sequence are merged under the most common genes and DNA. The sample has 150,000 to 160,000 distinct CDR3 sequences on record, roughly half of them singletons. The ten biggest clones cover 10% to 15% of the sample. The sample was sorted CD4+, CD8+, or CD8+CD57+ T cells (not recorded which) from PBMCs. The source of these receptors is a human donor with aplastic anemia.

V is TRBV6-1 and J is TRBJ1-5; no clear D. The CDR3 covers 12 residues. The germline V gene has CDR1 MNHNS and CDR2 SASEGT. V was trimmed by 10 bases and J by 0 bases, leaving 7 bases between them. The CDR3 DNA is TGTGCCACCTTAAGTAGCAATCAGCCCCAGCATTTT. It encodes CATLSSNQPQHF.

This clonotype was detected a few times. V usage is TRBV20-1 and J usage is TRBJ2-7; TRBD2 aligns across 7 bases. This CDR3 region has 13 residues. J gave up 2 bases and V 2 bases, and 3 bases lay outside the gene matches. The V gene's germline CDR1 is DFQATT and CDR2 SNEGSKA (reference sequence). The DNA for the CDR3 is TGCAGTGCTAGACTAGCGGTCCCCTACGAGCAGTACTTC. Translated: CSARLAVPYEQYF.

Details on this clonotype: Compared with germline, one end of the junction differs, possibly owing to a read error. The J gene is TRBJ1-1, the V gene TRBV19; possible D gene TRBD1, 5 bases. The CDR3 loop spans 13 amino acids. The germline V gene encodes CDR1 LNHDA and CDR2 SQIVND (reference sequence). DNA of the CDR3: TGTGCCAGTAGTATGGCAGGGAACACTGAAGTTTCCTTT. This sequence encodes CASSMAGNTEVSF.

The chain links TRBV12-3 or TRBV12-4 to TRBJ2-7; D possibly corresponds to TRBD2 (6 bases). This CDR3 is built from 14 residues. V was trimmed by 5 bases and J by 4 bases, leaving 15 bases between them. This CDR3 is CASSPSGLPYEQYF. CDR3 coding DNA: TGTGCCAGCAGTCCCTCGGGACTTCCTTACGAGCAGTACTTC.

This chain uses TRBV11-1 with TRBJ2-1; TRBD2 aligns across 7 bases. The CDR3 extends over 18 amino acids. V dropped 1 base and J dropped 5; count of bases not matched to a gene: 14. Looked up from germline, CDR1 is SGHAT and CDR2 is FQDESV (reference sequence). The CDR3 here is CASSLGSGAGEPNNEQFF. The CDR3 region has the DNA TGTGCCAGCAGCTTAGGAAGTGGGGCGGGGGAGCCTAACAATGAGCAGTTCTTC.

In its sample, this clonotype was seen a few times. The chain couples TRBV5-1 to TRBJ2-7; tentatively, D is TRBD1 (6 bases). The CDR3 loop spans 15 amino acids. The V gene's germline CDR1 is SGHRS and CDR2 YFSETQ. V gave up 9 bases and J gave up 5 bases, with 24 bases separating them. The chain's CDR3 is CATTASGALRDEQYF. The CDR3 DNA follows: TGCGCCACCACAGCCTCAGGGGCGCTACGAGACGAGCAGTACTTC.